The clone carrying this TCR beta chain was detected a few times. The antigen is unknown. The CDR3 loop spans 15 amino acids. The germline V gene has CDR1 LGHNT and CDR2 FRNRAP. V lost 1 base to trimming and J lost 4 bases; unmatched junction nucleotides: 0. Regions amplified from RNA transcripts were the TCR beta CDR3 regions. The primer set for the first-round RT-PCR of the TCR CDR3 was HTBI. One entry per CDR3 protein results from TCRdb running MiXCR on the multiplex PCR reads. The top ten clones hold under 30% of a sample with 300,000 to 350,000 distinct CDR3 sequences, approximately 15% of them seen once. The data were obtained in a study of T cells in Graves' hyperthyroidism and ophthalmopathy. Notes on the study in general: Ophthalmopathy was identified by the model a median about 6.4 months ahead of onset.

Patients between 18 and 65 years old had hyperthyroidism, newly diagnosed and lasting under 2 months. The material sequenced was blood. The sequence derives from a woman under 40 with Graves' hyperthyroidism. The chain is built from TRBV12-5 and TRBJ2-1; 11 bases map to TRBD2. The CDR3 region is CASGLGLAGYNEQFF. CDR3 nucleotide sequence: TGTGCTAGTGGTTTGGGACTAGCGGGATACAATGAGCAGTTCTTC.